Listed here is a single T cell receptor beta chain. Antigen: not known. An end of the junction differs from the germline gene, which may be a read error. The sample comes from a study of regulatory T cells in long-lasting Graves disease. CDR3-region Arm-PCR and iRepertoire HTBI primers produced the TCR beta libraries. MiXCR was run by TCRdb on the multiplex PCR reads, yielding one entry per CDR3 protein. The sample has about 470,000 distinct CDR3 sequences; 15% are singletons. Overall study findings and caveats: Clonotypes that were public and shared totalled approximately 2,800 in persistent patients versus 800 to 1,000 in new patients.

Noted time point: newly diagnosed GD, antithyroid drugs for less than 3 months. Scientists built the TCR library using RNA that was extracted from PBMCs. This sample also appeared in a second study, on T cells in Graves' hyperthyroidism and ophthalmopathy. In that study: Patients between 18 and 65 years old had hyperthyroidism, newly diagnosed and lasting under 2 months. Among thyroid clonotypes expanded above 0.001, most also appeared in blood.

Sequencing was performed on peripheral blood mononuclear cells (PBMCs), taken at new diagnosis, from a patient treated with antithyroid drugs. The receptor's source is a woman aged 25-40 years with Graves disease.

The CDR3 reads CSASLGGSSYNGQFF. The CDR3 coding sequence is TGCAGTGCTAGTCTCGGCGGGAGCTCCTACAATGGGCAGTTCTTC. The rearrangement links TRBV20-1 to TRBJ2-1, with 7 bases fitting TRBD2. This CDR3 contains 15 residues. From germline, CDR1 is DFQATT and CDR2 SNEGSKA (reference sequence).